This TCR beta chain appears in the sequencing data of a study of T cell clonality in common variable immunodeficiency. Sequenced by immunoSEQ multiplex PCR; TCRdb stores in-frame clones only, minus some. This sample carries tens of thousands of clones, none of them present only once. Caucasian heritage predominated among both patients and controls. Comment on this clone: The antigen remains undetermined. The read is 3 residues too short to cover the CDR3 end, so that end is filled in from the germline J gene.

Notes on the study in general: CVID subjects shared fewer TCRbeta clones than healthy controls did. Fewer deletions and N-nucleotide insertions were reportedly seen in common variable immunodeficiency TCR beta sequences.

Germline V gene sequence: CDR1 SNHLY, CDR2 FYNNEI. CDR3 length: 18 amino acids. The V and J ends lost 4 bases and 2 bases, in that order; junction bases with no gene match: 14. Sequenced input: peripheral blood mononuclear cells. V is TRBV2 and J is TRBJ2-7, with TRBD1 identical over 10 bases. The TCR sequence derives from a person between 18 and 75 years old in good health. The CDR3 here is CASSVPPILGQGAYEQYF. CDR3 bases read: TGTGCCAGCAGTGTCCCTCCCATACTCGGACAGGGGGCCTACGAG. The whole variable domain, remainder taken from reference TRBV2 and TRBJ2-7, is EPEVTQTPSHQVTQMGQEVILRCVPISNHLYFYWYRQILGQKVEFLVSFYNNEISEKSEIFDDQFSVERPDGSNFTLKIRSTKLEDSAMYFCASSVPPILGQGAYEQYFGPGTRLTVT.